Detailed here is one T cell receptor beta chain. Its cognate antigen has yet to be identified. No base quality values were provided; no much bigger clone lies one nucleotide off. The CDR3 regions of human TCRbeta chains were analyzed by immunosequencing. The authors' analysis ran thus. TCRs in the repertoires were compared against a reference library of SARS-CoV-2-specific TCRs that had been generated with the MIRA antigen-specificity platform. Breadth was defined as the fraction of unique TCRs that were SARS-CoV-2-associated. Depth was defined as the fraction of total T cells that were SARS-CoV-2-associated. Using the MIRA data, each spike-specific TCR was assigned both to the spike region to which the TCR was reactive and to a CD4 or CD8 class. Log10-transformed breadth and depth values were compared by one-way ANOVA with Sidak's multiple comparisons tests. TCRdb retrieved this table from immuneACCESS and kept in-frame rearrangements only. Not all clones are present; in checked studies, unresolved V genes account for under half, and no reason is known for the remainder. The D gene and trimming were derived from the DNA, and the V and J assignments and clone size from that table. Here the sample has under 250,000 clones; 93% occur a single time. Roughly 1% of the sample lies in the top ten.

The junction shows trimming of 5 bases on V and 5 bases on J, plus 12 bases between the germline ends. CDR1 LNHDA and CDR2 SQIVND are derived from the germline V gene (reference sequence). Including the terminal cysteine and phenylalanine, the CDR3 comprises 13 residues. The retained sequence is limited to the CDR3, 39 bases, with the frame set at the first base. The data stem from a study of T cell responses to AZD1222 COVID-19 vaccine (dated by TCRdb to the early 2020s). About the full investigation: TCR sequencing was performed for about 250 trial participants, of whom 207 were given two doses of AZD1222 and about 25 were given two doses of MenACWY control vaccine. Trial participants were enrolled into age subgroups of 18-55, 56-69 and 70-plus years, which contained about 150, 27 and 61 TCR-sequenced participants, respectively.

Paper-wide results and their limitations: Participants were mostly white British and included more females than males, and it was suggested by the authors that clonal diversity may have been underestimated. Vaccine-associated CD4 TCRs spanned the whole spike protein, with dominant responses in regions 160-218 and 743-854. Because no samples from the day 14 peak response were available, repertoires could be characterized only after the peak T cell response. Epitopes outside the regions mutated in the B.1.351 and B.1.1.7 variants were reportedly recognized by nearly half of the unique spike-specific TCRs. Conclusions about previously exposed vaccinees were limited because only a handful of AZD1222 recipients were SARS-CoV-2 seropositive at baseline. The 56-69-year group was small, and its depth increase did not reach significance, likely because of low power. After two AZD1222 doses, spike-specific TCR breadth and depth were significantly higher than at day 0 and than in MenACWY recipients.

The time point label corresponds to: baseline before first vaccination. The treatment or condition label of this sample denotes: meningococcal conjugate vaccine given as trial control. Samples from vaccinated people were obtained from the UK trials COV001 and COV002, which included a single-blind randomized controlled phase 2/3 trial of AZD1222 (ChAdOx1 nCoV-19) in healthy adults. Trial participant PBMC samples were collected at day 0 and day 28 after the second dose for TCRbeta chain sequencing. Recombination joined TRBV19 with TRBJ1-2; TRBD1 could be the D gene, as 5 bases match. Source: peripheral blood, taken on day 0 of MenACWY control vaccination. The source of this sequence is an adult in good health. The CDR3 reads as follows: CASSQSPGYGYTF. The bases read TGTGCCAGTAGTCAATCTCCAGGGTATGGCTACACCTTC. Reference TRBV19 and TRBJ1-2 genes cover what lies past the CDR3, so the full variable domain is DGGITQSPKYLFRKEGQNVTLSCEQNLNHDAMYWYRQDPGQGLRLIYYSQIVNDFQKGDIAEGYSVSREKKESFPLTVTSAQKNPTAFYLCASSQSPGYGYTFGSGTRLTVV.